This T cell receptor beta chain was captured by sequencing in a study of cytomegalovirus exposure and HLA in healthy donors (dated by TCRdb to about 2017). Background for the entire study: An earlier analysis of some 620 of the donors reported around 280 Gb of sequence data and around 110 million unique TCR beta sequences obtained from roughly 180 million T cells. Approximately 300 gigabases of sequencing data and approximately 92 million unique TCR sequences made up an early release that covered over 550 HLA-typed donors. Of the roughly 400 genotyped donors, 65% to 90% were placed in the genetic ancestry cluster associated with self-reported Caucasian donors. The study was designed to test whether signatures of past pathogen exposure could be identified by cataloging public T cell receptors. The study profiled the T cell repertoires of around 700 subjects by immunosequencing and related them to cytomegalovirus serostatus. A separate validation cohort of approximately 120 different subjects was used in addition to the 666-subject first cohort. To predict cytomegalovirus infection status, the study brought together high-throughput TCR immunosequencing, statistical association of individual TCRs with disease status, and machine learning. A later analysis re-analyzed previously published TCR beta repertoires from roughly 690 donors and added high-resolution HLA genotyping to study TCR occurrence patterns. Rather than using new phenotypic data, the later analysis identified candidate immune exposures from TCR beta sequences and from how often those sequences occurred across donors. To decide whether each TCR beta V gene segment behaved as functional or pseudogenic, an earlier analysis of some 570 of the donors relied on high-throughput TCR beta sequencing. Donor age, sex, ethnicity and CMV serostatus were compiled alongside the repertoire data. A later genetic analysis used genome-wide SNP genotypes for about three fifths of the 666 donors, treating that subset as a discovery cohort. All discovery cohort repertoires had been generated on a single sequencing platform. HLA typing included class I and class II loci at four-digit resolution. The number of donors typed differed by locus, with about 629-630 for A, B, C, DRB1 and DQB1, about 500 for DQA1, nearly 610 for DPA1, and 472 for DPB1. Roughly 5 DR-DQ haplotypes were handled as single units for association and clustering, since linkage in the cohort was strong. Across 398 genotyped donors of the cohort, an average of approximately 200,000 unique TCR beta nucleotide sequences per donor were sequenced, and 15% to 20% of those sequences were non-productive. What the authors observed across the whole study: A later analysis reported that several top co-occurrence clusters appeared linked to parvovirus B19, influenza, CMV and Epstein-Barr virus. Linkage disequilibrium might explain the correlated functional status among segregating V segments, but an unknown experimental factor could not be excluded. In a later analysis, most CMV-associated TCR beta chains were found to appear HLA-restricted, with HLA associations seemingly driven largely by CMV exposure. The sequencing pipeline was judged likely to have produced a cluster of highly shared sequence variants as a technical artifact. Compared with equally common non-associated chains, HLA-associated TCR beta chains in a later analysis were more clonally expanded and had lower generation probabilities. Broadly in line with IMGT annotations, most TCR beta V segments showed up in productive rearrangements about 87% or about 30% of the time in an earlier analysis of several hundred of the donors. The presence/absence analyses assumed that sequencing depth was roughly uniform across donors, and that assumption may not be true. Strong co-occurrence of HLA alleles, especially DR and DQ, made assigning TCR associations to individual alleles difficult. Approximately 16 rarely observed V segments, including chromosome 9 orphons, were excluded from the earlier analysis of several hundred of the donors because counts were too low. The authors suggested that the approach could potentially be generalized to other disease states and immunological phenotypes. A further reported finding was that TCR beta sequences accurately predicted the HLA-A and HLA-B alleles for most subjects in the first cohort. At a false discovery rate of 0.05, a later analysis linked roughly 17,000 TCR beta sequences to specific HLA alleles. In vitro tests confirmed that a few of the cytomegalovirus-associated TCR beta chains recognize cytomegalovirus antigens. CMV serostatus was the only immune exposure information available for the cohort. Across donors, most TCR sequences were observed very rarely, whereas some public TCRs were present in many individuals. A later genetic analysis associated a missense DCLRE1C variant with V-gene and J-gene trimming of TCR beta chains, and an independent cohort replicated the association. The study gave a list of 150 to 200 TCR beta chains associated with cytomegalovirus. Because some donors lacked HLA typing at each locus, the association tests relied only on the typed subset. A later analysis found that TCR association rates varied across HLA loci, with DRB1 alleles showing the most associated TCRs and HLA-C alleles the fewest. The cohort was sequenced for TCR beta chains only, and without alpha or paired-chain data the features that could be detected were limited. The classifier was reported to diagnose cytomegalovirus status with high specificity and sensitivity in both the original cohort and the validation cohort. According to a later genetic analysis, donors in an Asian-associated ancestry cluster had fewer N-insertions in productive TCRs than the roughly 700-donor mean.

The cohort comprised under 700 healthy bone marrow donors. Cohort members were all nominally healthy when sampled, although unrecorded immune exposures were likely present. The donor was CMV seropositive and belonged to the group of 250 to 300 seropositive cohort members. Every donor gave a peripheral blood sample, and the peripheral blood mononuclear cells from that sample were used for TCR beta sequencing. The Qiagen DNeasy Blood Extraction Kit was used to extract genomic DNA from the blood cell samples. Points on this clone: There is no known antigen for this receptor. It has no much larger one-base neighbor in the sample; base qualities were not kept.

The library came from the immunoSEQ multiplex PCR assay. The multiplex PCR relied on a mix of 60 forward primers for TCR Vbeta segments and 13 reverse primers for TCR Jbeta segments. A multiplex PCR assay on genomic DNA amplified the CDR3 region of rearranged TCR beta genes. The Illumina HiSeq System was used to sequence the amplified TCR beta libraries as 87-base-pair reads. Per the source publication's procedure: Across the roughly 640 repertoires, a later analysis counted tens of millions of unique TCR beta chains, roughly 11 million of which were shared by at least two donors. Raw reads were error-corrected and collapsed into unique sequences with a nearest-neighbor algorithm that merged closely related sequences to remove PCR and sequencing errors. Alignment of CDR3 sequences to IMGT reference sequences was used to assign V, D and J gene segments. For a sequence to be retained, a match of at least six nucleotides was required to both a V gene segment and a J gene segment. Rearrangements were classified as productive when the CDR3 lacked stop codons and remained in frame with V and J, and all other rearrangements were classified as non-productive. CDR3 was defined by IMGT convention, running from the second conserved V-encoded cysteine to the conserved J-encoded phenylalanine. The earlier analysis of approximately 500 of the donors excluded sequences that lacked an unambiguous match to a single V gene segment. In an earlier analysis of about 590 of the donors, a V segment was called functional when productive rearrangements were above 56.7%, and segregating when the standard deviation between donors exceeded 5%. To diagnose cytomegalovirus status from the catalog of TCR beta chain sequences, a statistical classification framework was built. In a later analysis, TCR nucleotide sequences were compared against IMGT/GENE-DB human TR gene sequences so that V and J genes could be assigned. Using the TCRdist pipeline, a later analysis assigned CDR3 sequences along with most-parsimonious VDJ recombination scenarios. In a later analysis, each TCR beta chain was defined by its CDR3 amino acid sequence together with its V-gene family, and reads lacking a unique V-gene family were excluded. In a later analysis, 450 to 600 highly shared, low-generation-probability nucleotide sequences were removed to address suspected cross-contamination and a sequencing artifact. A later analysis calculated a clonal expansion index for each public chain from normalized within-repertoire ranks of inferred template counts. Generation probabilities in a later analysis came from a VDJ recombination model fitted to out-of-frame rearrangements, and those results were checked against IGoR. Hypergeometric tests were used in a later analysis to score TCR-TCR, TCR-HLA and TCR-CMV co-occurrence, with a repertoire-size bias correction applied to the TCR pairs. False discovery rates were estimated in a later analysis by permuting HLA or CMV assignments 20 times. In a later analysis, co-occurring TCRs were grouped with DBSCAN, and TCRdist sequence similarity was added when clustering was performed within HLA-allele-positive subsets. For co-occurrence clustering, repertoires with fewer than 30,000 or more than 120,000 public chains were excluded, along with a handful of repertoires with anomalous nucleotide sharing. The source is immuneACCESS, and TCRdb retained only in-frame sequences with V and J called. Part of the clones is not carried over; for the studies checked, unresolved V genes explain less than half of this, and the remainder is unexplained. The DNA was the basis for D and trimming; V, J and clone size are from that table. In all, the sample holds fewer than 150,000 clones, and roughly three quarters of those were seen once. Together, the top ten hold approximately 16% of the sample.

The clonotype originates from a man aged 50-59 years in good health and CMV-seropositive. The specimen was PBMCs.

The CDR3 sequence is CASSYLTDTQYF. Read as DNA, the sequence is TGTGCCAGCAGTTATCTCACAGATACGCAGTATTTT. This receptor chain uses TRBV6-6 and TRBJ2-3; the D segment cannot be called with confidence. The germline V gene (reference sequence) provides CDR1 MNHNY and CDR2 SVGAGI. V is reduced by 3 bases and J by 2 bases, leaving a spacing of 3 bases between them. The CDR3 runs 12 residues from the cysteine to the phenylalanine. Left in the record is the CDR3 DNA by itself, 36 bases read in frame from the first base.